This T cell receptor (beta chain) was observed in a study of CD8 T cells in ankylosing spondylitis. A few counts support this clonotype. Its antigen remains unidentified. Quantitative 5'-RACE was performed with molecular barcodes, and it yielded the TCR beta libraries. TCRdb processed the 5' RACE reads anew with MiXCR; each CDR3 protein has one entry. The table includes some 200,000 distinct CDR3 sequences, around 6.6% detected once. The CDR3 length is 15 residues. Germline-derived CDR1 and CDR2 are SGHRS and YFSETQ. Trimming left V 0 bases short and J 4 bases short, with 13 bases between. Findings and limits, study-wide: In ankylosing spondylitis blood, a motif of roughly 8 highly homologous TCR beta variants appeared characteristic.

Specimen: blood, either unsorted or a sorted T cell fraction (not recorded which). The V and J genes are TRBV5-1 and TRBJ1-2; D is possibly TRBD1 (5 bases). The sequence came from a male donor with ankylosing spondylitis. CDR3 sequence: CASSLAQGGLYGYTF. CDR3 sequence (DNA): TGCGCCAGCAGCTTGGCCCAGGGAGGACTCTATGGCTACACCTTC.